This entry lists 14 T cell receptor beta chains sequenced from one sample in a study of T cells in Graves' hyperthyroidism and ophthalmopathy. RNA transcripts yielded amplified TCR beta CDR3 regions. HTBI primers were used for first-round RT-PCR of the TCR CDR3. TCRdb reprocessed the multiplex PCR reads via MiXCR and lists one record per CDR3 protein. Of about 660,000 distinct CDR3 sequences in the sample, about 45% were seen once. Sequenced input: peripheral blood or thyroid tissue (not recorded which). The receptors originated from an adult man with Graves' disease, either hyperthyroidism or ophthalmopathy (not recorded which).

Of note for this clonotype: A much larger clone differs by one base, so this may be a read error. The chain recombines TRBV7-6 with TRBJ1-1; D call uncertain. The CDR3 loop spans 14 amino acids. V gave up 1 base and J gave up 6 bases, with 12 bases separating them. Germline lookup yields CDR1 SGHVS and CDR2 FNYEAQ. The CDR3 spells CASSLGEGNAEAFF. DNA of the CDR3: TGTGCCAGCAGCTTAGGAGAGGGAAACGCTGAAGCTTTCTTT.

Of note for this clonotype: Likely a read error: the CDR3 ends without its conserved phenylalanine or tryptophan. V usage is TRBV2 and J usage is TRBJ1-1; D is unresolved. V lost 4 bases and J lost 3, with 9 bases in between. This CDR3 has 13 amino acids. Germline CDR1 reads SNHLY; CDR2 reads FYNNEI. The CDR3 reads CASSVTPHTEAFL. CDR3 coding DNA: TGTGCCAGCAGTGTCACACCACACACTGAAGCTTTCCTT.

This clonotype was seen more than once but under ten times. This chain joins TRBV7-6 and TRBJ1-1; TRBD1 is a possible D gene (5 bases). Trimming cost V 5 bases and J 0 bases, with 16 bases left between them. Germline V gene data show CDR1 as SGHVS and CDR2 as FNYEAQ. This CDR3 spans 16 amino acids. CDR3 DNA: TGTGCCAGCAGCCCCCGGTCGGTAGGGGTGAACACTGAAGCTTTCTTT. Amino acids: CASSPRSVGVNTEAFF. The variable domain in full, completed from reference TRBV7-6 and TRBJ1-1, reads GAGVSQSPRYKVTKRGQDVALRCDPISGHVSLYWYRQALGQGPEFLTYFNYEAQQDKSGLPNDRFSAERPEGSISTLTIQRTEQRDSAMYRCASSPRSVGVNTEAFFGQGTRLTVV.

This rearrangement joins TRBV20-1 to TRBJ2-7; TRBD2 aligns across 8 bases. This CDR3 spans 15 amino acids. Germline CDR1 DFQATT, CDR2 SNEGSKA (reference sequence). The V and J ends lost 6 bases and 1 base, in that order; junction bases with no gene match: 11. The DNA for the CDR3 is TGCAGTGCCACCAAGCCCGGGGGGGGATCCTACGAGCAGTACTTC. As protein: CSATKPGGGSYEQYF.

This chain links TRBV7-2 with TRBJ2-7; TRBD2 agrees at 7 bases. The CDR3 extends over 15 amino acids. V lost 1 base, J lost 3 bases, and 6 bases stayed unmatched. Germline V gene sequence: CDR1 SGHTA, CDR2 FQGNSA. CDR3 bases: TGTGCCAGCAGCTTAGACTCGGGGGGAGTCTACGAGCAGTACTTC. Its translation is CASSLDSGGVYEQYF.

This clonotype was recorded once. CDR3 amino acids: CASSEEGGEKLFF. In DNA, the CDR3 is TGTGCCAGCAGTGAGGAGGGGGGTGAAAAACTGTTTTTT. The chain uses TRBV2 and TRBJ1-4, with D possibly matching TRBD1 (6 bases). CDR1 is SNHLY, CDR2 FYNNEI, per germline. Trimming stripped 3 bases from V and 7 bases from J, with 9 bases between. This CDR3 region has 13 residues.

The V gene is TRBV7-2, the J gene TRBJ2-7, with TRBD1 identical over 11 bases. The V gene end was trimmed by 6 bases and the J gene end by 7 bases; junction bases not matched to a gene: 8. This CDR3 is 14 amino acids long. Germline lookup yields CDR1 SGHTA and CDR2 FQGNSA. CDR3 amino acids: CASSEGQGAGEQYF. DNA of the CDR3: TGTGCCAGCAGTGAAGGACAGGGGGCGGGAGAGCAGTACTTC.

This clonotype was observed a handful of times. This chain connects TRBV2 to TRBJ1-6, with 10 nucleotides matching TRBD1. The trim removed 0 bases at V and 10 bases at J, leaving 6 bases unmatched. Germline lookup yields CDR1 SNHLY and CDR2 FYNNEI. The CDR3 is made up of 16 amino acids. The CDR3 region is CASSEAAGQGRSPLHF. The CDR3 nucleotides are TGTGCCAGCAGTGAAGCGGCGGGACAGGGGAGATCACCCCTCCACTTT.

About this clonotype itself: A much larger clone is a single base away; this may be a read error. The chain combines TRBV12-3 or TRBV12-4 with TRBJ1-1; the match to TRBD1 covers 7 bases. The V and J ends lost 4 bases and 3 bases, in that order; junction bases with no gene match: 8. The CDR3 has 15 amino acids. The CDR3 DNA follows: TGTGCCAGCAGTTCCGGGACAGAGGAGGACACTGAAGCTTTCTTT. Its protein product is CASSSGTEEDTEAFF.

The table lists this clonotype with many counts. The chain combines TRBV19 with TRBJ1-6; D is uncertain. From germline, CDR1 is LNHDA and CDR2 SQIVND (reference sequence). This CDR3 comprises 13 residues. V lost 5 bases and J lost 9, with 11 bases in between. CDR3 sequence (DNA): TGTGCCAGTAGTGGGGAGTGGGGTTCACCCCTCCACTTT. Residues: CASSGEWGSPLHF.

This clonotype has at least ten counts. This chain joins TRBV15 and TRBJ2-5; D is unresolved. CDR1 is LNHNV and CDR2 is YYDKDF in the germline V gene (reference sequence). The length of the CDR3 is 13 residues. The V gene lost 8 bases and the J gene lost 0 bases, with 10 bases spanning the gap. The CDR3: CATAPQYQETQYF. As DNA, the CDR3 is TGTGCCACCGCTCCCCAGTACCAAGAGACCCAGTACTTC.

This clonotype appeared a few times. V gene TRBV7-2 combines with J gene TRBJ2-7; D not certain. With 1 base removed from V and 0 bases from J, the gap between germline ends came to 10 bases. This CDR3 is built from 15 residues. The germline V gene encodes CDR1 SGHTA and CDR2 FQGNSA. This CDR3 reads CASSLGVWGSYEQYF. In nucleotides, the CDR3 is TGTGCCAGCAGCTTAGGTGTCTGGGGCTCCTACGAGCAGTACTTC.

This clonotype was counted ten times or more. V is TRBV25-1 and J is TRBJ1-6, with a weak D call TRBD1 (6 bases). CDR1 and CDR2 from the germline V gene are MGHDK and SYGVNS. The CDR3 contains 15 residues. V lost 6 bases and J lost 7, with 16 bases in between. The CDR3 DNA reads TGTGCCAGCAGCGAAGGAGGACAGTCGAATTCACCCCTCCACTTT. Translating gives CASSEGGQSNSPLHF.

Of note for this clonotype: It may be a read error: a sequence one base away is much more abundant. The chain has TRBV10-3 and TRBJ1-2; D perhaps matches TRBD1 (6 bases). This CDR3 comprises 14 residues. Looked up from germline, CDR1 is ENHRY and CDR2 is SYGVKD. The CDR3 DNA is TGTGCCACCAGTGCAGAGGGGGTTACCTATGGCTACACCTTC. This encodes CATSAEGVTYGYTF.